This passage covers 28 T cell receptor beta chains from one sample sequenced in a study of CD8+ T cells in alopecia areata. The treatment was: oral pan-JAK inhibitor, 5-10 mg twice daily. Once RNA had been extracted, it was reverse transcribed into cDNA to act as the sequencing template. Some clones are missing from TCRdb's copy, which holds only in-frame ones; the method was immunoSEQ multiplex PCR. This table holds 250,000 to 350,000 clones, 60% found once. The specimen was CD4+ T cells sorted from blood, collected at roughly week 52, from a patient treated with tofacitinib. The receptors originated from a human donor with alopecia areata.

This chain connects TRBV10-2 to TRBJ1-1; D call uncertain. The V and J ends lost 10 bases and 1 base respectively, with 7 bases between them. The CDR3 length is 11 residues. Germline V lookup: CDR1 WSHSY, CDR2 SAAADI. CDR3 in amino acids: CATTQNTEAFF. The CDR3 coding sequence is TGCGCCACCACCCAGAACACTGAAGCTTTCTTT.

The chain employs TRBV2 and TRBJ2-7; 9 nucleotides match TRBD1. Trimming cost V 4 bases and J 7 bases; bases outside gene matches: 8. The CDR3 consists of 14 residues. Germline CDR1 and CDR2: SNHLY and FYNNEI. The CDR3 sequence: CASSAGTGQGEQYF. The CDR3 bases are TGTGCCAGCAGTGCCGGGACAGGACAGGGGGAGCAGTACTTC. Full variable domain (rest looked up from reference TRBV2 and TRBJ2-7): EPEVTQTPSHQVTQMGQEVILRCVPISNHLYFYWYRQILGQKVEFLVSFYNNEISEKSEIFDDQFSVERPDGSNFTLKIRSTKLEDSAMYFCASSAGTGQGEQYFGPGTRLTVT.

The chain recombines TRBV5-4 with TRBJ2-5, with a weak D call TRBD1 (7 bases). The germline CDR1 and CDR2 sequences are SGHNT and YYREEE (reference sequence). V lost 2 bases and J 4 bases, leaving 15 bases between the germline ends. The CDR3 length is 15 residues. The CDR3 spells CASSLHRGGGETQYF. CDR3 DNA: TGTGCCAGCAGCTTACACAGGGGAGGAGGAGAGACCCAGTACTTC.

This clone was recorded a few times. The chain joins TRBV7-9 to TRBJ1-1; D perhaps matches TRBD1 (6 bases). The CDR3 is 13 residues long. CDR1 is SEHNR, CDR2 FQNEAQ, per germline (reference sequence). The germline V and J ends were trimmed by 1 base and 5 bases, with 8 bases remaining between them. The CDR3 sequence: CASSLDTGTEAFF. DNA of the CDR3: TGTGCCAGCAGCTTAGACACAGGGACTGAAGCTTTCTTT.

This chain uses TRBV5-1 with TRBJ2-3; D remains ambiguous. V was shortened by 0 bases and J by 6 bases, with 14 bases between the two germline ends. Per the germline V gene, CDR1 is SGHRS and CDR2 is YFSETQ. The CDR3 has 15 amino acids. CDR3 sequence: CASSLASLTVDTQYF. For the CDR3, the DNA is TGCGCCAGCAGCTTGGCTAGTCTGACTGTCGATACGCAGTATTTT.

The V and J genes are TRBV25-1 and TRBJ1-6, with D possibly being TRBD1 (5 bases). This CDR3 is built from 14 residues. The germline V gene encodes CDR1 MGHDK and CDR2 SYGVNS. V was shortened by 7 bases and J by 7 bases, with 14 bases between the two germline ends. The CDR3 DNA sequence: TGTGCCAGCAAGGGGACGGGGATAAATTCACCCCTCCACTTT. Protein: CASKGTGINSPLHF. Together with reference TRBV25-1 and TRBJ1-6, the CDR3 gives the full variable domain: EADIYQTPRYLVIGTGKKITLECSQTMGHDKMYWYQQDPGMELHLIHYSYGVNSTEKGDLSSESTVSRIRTEHFPLTLESARPSHTSQYLCASKGTGINSPLHFGNGTRLTVT.

The V call is TRBV27, the J call TRBJ1-4, with D perhaps TRBD1 (6 bases). The CDR3 is 16 amino acids. Germline V gene lookup returns CDR1 MNHEY and CDR2 SMNVEV (reference sequence). V lost 4 bases, J lost 6 bases, and 18 bases lay in between. Written as DNA, the CDR3 is TGTGCCAGCAGTTCCAGGGGTCTTCAGGGGCATGAAAAACTGTTTTTT. Encoded protein: CASSSRGLQGHEKLFF. Full variable domain (missing parts from reference TRBV27 and TRBJ1-4): EAQVTQNPRYLITVTGKKLTVTCSQNMNHEYMSWYRQDPGLGLRQIYYSMNVEVTDKGDVPEGYKVSRKEKRNFPLILESPSPNQTSLYFCASSSRGLQGHEKLFFGSGTQLSVL.

This clone was counted a few times. The rearrangement uses TRBV18 and TRBJ1-2, with 8 nucleotides matching TRBD1. Looked up from germline, CDR1 is KGHSH and CDR2 is LQKENI. V shed 5 bases, J shed 6 bases, and the junction held 20 bases outside the gene matches. The CDR3 has 18 amino acids. CDR3 DNA sequence: TGTGCCAGCTCAATAGCCTCAGGGGGCCAAAAAGCGAGAGATGGCTACACCTTC. Translated, it gives CASSIASGGQKARDGYTF. Supplemented by reference TRBV18 and TRBJ1-2, the full variable domain reads NAGVMQNPRHLVRRRGQEARLRCSPMKGHSHVYWYRQLPEEGLKFMVYLQKENIIDESGMPKERFSAEFPKEGPSILRIQQVVRGDSAAYFCASSIASGGQKARDGYTFGSGTRLTVV.

This clone was recorded a few times. V is TRBV6-5 and J is TRBJ1-5; tentative D call: TRBD1 (5 bases). Germline V gives CDR1 MNHEY, CDR2 SVGAGI. V was clipped by 4 bases and J by 2 bases, with 6 bases between them. The CDR3 spans 13 residues. The DNA for the CDR3 is TGTGCCAGCAGTTGGGGGGGCAATCAGCCCCAGCATTTT. Translation: CASSWGGNQPQHF.

The J gene is TRBJ2-2, the V gene TRBV9; D ambiguous. Germline assignment: CDR1 SGDLS and CDR2 YYNGEE. This CDR3 comprises 11 residues. Trimming took off 5 bases at V and 9 bases at J, with 8 bases between the two ends. Here the CDR3 DNA reads TGTGCCAGCAGTGGAAATAGGGAGCTGTTTTTT. Protein sequence: CASSGNRELFF.

The chain joins TRBV29-1 to TRBJ1-1; D may be TRBD1 (6 bases). Trimming removed 7 bases at V and 12 bases at J, with 21 bases between. The germline V gene encodes CDR1 SQVTM and CDR2 ANQGSEA. This CDR3 is built from 12 residues. CDR3 nucleotides: TGCAGCGCTAGGGAGGTGACAGGTAGAACTTTCTTT. Its protein product is CSAREVTGRTFF.

Concerning this clone itself: Other nucleotide sequences in the sample specify the same CDR3. V usage is TRBV5-4 and J usage is TRBJ2-1, with 9 bases fitting TRBD2. Germline values: CDR1 SGHNT, CDR2 YYREEE (reference sequence). The J segment lost 4 bases and the V segment lost 0 bases, leaving 2 bases of the junction unmatched. This CDR3 has 15 residues. The CDR3 region has the DNA TGTGCCAGCAGCTTGGGACTAGCGGCTTACAATGAGCAGTTCTTC. Protein sequence: CASSLGLAAYNEQFF.

This clone was found a few times. The J gene is TRBJ2-3, the V gene TRBV5-6; TRBD1 matches at 10 bases. CDR3 length equals 17 residues. V was clipped by 1 base and J by 1 base; unmatched bases: 6. The germline gives CDR1 SGHDT, CDR2 YYEEEE. The CDR3 DNA follows: TGTGCCAGCAGCTTGCCGGGACAGGGGCATGGCACAGATACGCAGTATTTT. Residues: CASSLPGQGHGTDTQYF.

This chain uses TRBV27 with TRBJ2-4; TRBD1 is a possible D gene (5 bases). The germline V gene encodes CDR1 MNHEY and CDR2 SMNVEV (reference sequence). V lost 3 bases, J lost 8 bases, and 17 bases lay in between. CDR3 length equals 15 residues. The CDR3 protein is CASSLIGASVDIQYF. In DNA form, the CDR3 reads TGTGCCAGCAGTTTGATAGGGGCGAGCGTAGACATTCAGTACTTC.

The chain has TRBV4-1 and TRBJ2-2; D unclear. V was pared by 2 bases and J by 3 bases, with 7 bases between. From germline, CDR1 is MGHRA and CDR2 YSYEKL. There are 14 residues in the CDR3. The CDR3 DNA sequence: TGCGCCAGCAGCCAAAGACCCCACACCGGGGAGCTGTTTTTT. Translating it yields CASSQRPHTGELFF.

This clone was counted between two and nine times. This chain joins TRBV4-2 and TRBJ2-6; either TRBD1 or TRBD2 may supply D (5 bases each). Germline CDR1 LGHNA, CDR2 YNFKEQ. Trimming left V 0 bases short and J 2 bases short, with 14 bases between. This CDR3 comprises 18 residues. CDR3 loop: CASSQDSVSGPGANVLTF. For the CDR3, the DNA is TGTGCCAGCAGCCAAGATTCTGTGTCGGGGCCTGGGGCCAACGTCCTGACTTTC.

This chain connects TRBV19 to TRBJ2-1; 13 bases map to TRBD2. J was trimmed by 0 bases and V by 6 bases; bases with no gene match: 8. Per the germline V gene, CDR1 is LNHDA and CDR2 is SQIVND (reference sequence). There are 18 residues in the CDR3. The CDR3 loop is CASSLTSGGVPSYNEQFF. The CDR3 DNA follows: TGTGCCAGTAGCCTCACTAGCGGGGGGGTACCCTCCTACAATGAGCAGTTCTTC.

This rearrangement joins TRBV30 to TRBJ2-1, with D tentatively TRBD2 (6 bases). The V gene's germline CDR1 is GTSNPN and CDR2 SVGIG (reference sequence). The CDR3 runs to 13 residues. The V end lost 0 bases, the J end lost 9 bases, and 12 bases lay between the germline ends. CDR3 protein: CAWSVRAGSEQFF. The CDR3 DNA follows: TGTGCCTGGAGTGTACGGGCGGGAAGTGAGCAGTTCTTC.

This chain links TRBV30 with TRBJ1-5; D perhaps matches TRBD1 (5 bases). This CDR3 spans 14 amino acids. Germline V lookup: CDR1 GTSNPN, CDR2 SVGIG (reference sequence). In nucleotides, the CDR3 is TGTGCTTATCAAGGTGAGGGGCCAGGCGGGCCCCAGCATTTT. It specifies CAYQGEGPGGPQHF.

The V and J genes are TRBV5-1 and TRBJ2-3; D is undetermined. This CDR3 comprises 14 residues. Germline V lookup: CDR1 SGHRS, CDR2 YFSETQ. V was pared by 2 bases and J by 3 bases, with 10 bases between. CDR3 sequence reads: CASSFGLVTDTQYF. The CDR3 nucleotides are TGCGCCAGCAGCTTCGGGCTAGTTACAGATACGCAGTATTTT.

This chain links TRBV5-1 with TRBJ1-2; 7 bases agree with TRBD1. The trim removed 4 bases at V and 4 bases at J, leaving 10 bases unmatched. The CDR3 is 15 amino acids. Germline loops: CDR1 SGHRS, CDR2 YFSETQ. This CDR3 is CASSENRGNLYGYTF. DNA for the CDR3: TGCGCCAGCAGCGAGAACAGGGGTAACCTCTATGGCTACACCTTC.

Only a few counts were recorded for this clone. The chain has TRBV7-8 and TRBJ2-7; D remains ambiguous. The germline CDR1 and CDR2 sequences are SGHVS and FQNEAQ. The CDR3 totals 13 residues. V was shortened by 1 base and J by 3 bases, with 7 bases between the two germline ends. This chain's CDR3 is CASSLDVGYEQYF. CDR3 nucleotide sequence: TGTGCCAGCAGCTTAGACGTCGGCTACGAGCAGTACTTC.

The CDR3 spells CSVGVRDTQYF. CDR3 coding DNA: TGCAGCGTTGGGGTGCGGGACACCCAGTACTTC. J is TRBJ2-5 and V is TRBV29-1; possible D gene TRBD2, 6 bases. This CDR3 region has 11 residues. The germline V gene encodes CDR1 SQVTM and CDR2 ANQGSEA. Trimming removed 4 bases at V and 8 bases at J, with 11 bases between.

The chain combines TRBV29-1 with TRBJ2-1, with D unclear. Germline CDR1 SQVTM, CDR2 ANQGSEA. The CDR3 extends over 10 amino acids. Trimming pared 1 base from V and 11 bases from J, leaving 6 bases between. CDR3 in amino acids: CSVEVRKQFF. The CDR3 DNA is TGCAGCGTTGAAGTGCGGAAGCAGTTCTTC.

The gene calls are TRBV5-1 and TRBJ2-1, with D perhaps matching TRBD1 (5 bases). CDR3 length equals 15 residues. V was pared by 5 bases and J by 1 base, with 13 bases between. Germline V gene lookup returns CDR1 SGHRS and CDR2 YFSETQ. In DNA form, the CDR3 reads TGCGCCAGCAGTTCTCAGGGAATATCCTACAATGAGCAGTTCTTC. Translated: CASSSQGISYNEQFF. The variable domain in full, with the rest retrieved from reference TRBV5-1 and TRBJ2-1, is KAGVTQTPRYLIKTRGQQVTLSCSPISGHRSVSWYQQTPGQGLQFLFEYFSETQRNKGNFPGRFSGRQFSNSRSEMNVSTLELGDSALYLCASSSQGISYNEQFFGPGTRLTVL.

This clone was picked up a small number of times. The V and J genes are TRBV6-8 and TRBJ2-7; 9 nucleotides line up with TRBD1. The germline CDR1 and CDR2 sequences are MNHGY and SAAAGT. After removal of 6 bases from V and 5 bases from J, the junction contained 11 bases not matched to a gene. This CDR3 contains 15 residues. The CDR3 loop reads CASSTRDRETHEQYF. In DNA, the CDR3 is TGTGCCAGCAGCACTCGGGACAGGGAAACCCACGAGCAGTACTTC.

This clone was picked up a small number of times. Written as DNA, the CDR3 is TGTGCCTGGTATACAGGGCGCTTCCCTGAAGCTTTCTTT. Residues: CAWYTGRFPEAFF. V is TRBV30 and J is TRBJ1-1; D is perhaps TRBD1 (6 bases). The CDR3 consists of 13 residues. The germline V and J ends were trimmed by 5 bases and 6 bases, with 16 bases remaining between them. Germline loops: CDR1 GTSNPN, CDR2 SVGIG (reference sequence).

Concerning this clone: At one of its ends the junction is not consistent with the germline gene, which may arise from a read error. The rearrangement uses TRBV29-1 and TRBJ1-1; no clear D. CDR1 and CDR2 (germline): SQVTM, ANQGSEA. The CDR3 covers 12 residues. The CDR3 loop is CSLDADNTEAFF. CDR3 bases: TGCAGCCTTGATGCGGACAACACTGAAGCTTTCTTT.